The 28 T cell receptor beta chains reported below all come from one sample, sequenced in a study of shared clonotypes between healthy human individuals. Assay used: immunoSEQ multiplex PCR; TCRdb lists only in-frame clones, some missing. The profile shows approximately 2.5 million clones, around nine tenths of them singletons. Input material: naive CD4+ T cells sorted from blood. The subset was: CD45RA+ positively selected. The origin of the receptors is a man younger than 35 in good health.

The CDR3 region is CASSPGPAGETQYF. CDR3 sequence (DNA): TGTGCCAGCTCACCAGGTCCAGCAGGGGAGACCCAGTACTTC. The chain joins TRBV18 to TRBJ2-5; D might be TRBD1 (5 bases). CDR1 is KGHSH, CDR2 LQKENI, per germline. There are 14 residues in the CDR3. The V end lost 2 bases, the J end lost 5 bases, and 12 bases lay between the germline ends. Together with reference TRBV18 and TRBJ2-5, the CDR3 gives the full variable domain: NAGVMQNPRHLVRRRGQEARLRCSPMKGHSHVYWYRQLPEEGLKFMVYLQKENIIDESGMPKERFSAEFPKEGPSILRIQQVVRGDSAAYFCASSPGPAGETQYFGPGTRLLVL.

The V and J genes are TRBV29-1 and TRBJ2-2; 7 bases align to TRBD2. The CDR3 consists of 14 residues. With 4 bases clipped from V and 1 base from J, the junction kept 3 bases outside the gene matches. CDR1 and CDR2 from the germline V gene are SQVTM and ANQGSEA. CDR3 nucleotide sequence: TGCAGCGTTGTCCTAGCGGAGAACACCGGGGAGCTGTTTTTT. This codes for CSVVLAENTGELFF.

The CDR3 here is CASSYSPGQGTEAFF. For the CDR3, the DNA is TGTGCCAGCAGTTACTCGCCCGGGCAGGGCACTGAAGCTTTCTTT. The chain combines TRBV6-6 with TRBJ1-1; D possibly corresponds to TRBD1 (5 bases). Per germline, CDR1 MNHNY and CDR2 SVGAGI (reference sequence). The CDR3 totals 15 residues. With 0 bases removed from V and 4 bases from J, the gap between germline ends came to 12 bases.

This clone was recorded once. The chain carries TRBV18 and TRBJ1-2; tentative D call: TRBD1 (6 bases). CDR3 size: 15 residues. V was cut by 3 bases and J by 0 bases, with 11 bases left in between. Germline CDR1 KGHSH, CDR2 LQKENI. The CDR3: CASSPGRGTNYGYTF. The DNA of the CDR3 is TGTGCCAGCTCACCCGGCAGGGGCACTAACTATGGCTACACCTTC.

The chain employs TRBV2 and TRBJ1-3; weak D call: TRBD1 (5 bases). CDR1 and CDR2 from the germline V gene are SNHLY and FYNNEI. Trimming shortened V by 4 bases and J by 0 bases, and 7 bases separated the two germline ends. The CDR3 runs to 14 residues. CDR3 in DNA: TGTGCCAGCAGTGGAGGGGCCTCTGGAAACACCATATATTTT. Amino acid sequence: CASSGGASGNTIYF.

This chain links TRBV15 with TRBJ1-1, with D possibly being TRBD1 (6 bases). The germline V and J ends were trimmed by 5 bases and 7 bases, with 17 bases remaining between them. Germline CDR1 LNHNV, CDR2 YYDKDF (reference sequence). This CDR3 has 14 amino acids. DNA of the CDR3: TGTGCCACCAGCCTATACCAGGGGAAGGATGAAGCTTTCTTT. It is translated as CATSLYQGKDEAFF.

This chain joins TRBV5-1 and TRBJ2-1, with 10 nucleotides matching TRBD2. Germline lookup yields CDR1 SGHRS and CDR2 YFSETQ. The CDR3 totals 18 residues. The J segment lost 4 bases and the V segment lost 4 bases, leaving 14 bases of the junction unmatched. CDR3 region: CASSRRQLDSGGYNEQFF. The CDR3 coding sequence is TGCGCCAGCAGCCGCCGCCAGTTAGATAGCGGGGGGTACAATGAGCAGTTCTTC.

This rearrangement joins TRBV7-9 to TRBJ2-2, with TRBD2 matching over 7 bases. Trimming cost V 5 bases and J 2 bases; bases outside gene matches: 17. Germline V gene sequence: CDR1 SEHNR, CDR2 FQNEAQ (reference sequence). This CDR3 is 19 amino acids long. CDR3 amino acids: CASSQRGGLQRGNTGELFF. The CDR3, as DNA: TGTGCCAGCAGCCAGCGGGGTGGACTCCAGCGGGGAAACACCGGGGAGCTGTTTTTT.

V gene TRBV30 combines with J gene TRBJ2-2; D is unresolved. Trimming stripped 0 bases from V and 0 bases from J, with 11 bases between. CDR1 is GTSNPN and CDR2 is SVGIG in the germline V gene (reference sequence). This CDR3 is 16 amino acids long. CDR3 loop: CAWSVVVLANTGELFF. CDR3 bases: TGTGCCTGGAGTGTAGTAGTTCTCGCGAACACCGGGGAGCTGTTTTTT.

The gene calls are TRBV5-1 and TRBJ1-1; TRBD1 aligns across 10 bases. CDR1 is SGHRS and CDR2 is YFSETQ in the germline V gene. This CDR3 has 17 residues. The J segment lost 1 base and the V segment lost 5 bases, leaving 11 bases of the junction unmatched. CDR3 region: CASSRQGARGGNTEAFF. CDR3 in DNA: TGCGCCAGCAGTCGACAGGGGGCGCGAGGTGGGAACACTGAAGCTTTCTTT.

This sequence joins TRBV7-2 and TRBJ2-3; 11 nucleotides line up with TRBD2. V was clipped by 1 base and J by 4 bases; unmatched bases: 4. Per the germline V gene, CDR1 is SGHTA and CDR2 is FQGNSA. This CDR3 has 16 amino acids. The CDR3 nucleotides are TGTGCCAGCAGCTTAGACGGGACTAGCGGCCCAGATACGCAGTATTTT. Translated, it gives CASSLDGTSGPDTQYF.

On this clone itself: Other nucleotide sequences in the sample specify the same CDR3. DNA for the CDR3: TGCGCCAGCAGCTCAGACAGTTTACAAGAGACCCAGTACTTC. Protein: CASSSDSLQETQYF. This chain joins TRBV5-1 and TRBJ2-5, with D perhaps TRBD1 (5 bases). V shed 3 bases and J shed 2 bases, with 11 bases lying between them. The CDR3 is 14 residues long. Germline lookup yields CDR1 SGHRS and CDR2 YFSETQ.

The J gene is TRBJ1-1, the V gene TRBV21-1. TRBV21-1 is a known pseudogene. The CDR3 spans 17 residues. CDR3 DNA: TGTGCCAGCAGCAGAAAAAAGAAATCTAGTAAGGATACTGAAGCTTTCTTT. Its protein is CASSRKKKSSKDTEAFF.

This chain joins TRBV19 and TRBJ1-2; D is perhaps TRBD1 (6 bases). The CDR3 spans 14 residues. Trimming cost V 5 bases and J 8 bases, with 18 bases left between them. From germline, CDR1 is LNHDA and CDR2 SQIVND (reference sequence). CDR3 in amino acids: CASSGTTGIEGYTF. The CDR3 region has the DNA TGTGCCAGTAGTGGGACCACAGGGATAGAGGGCTACACCTTC.

The rearrangement links TRBV5-4 to TRBJ1-1; D perhaps matches TRBD1 (5 bases). The CDR3 has 16 residues. Trimming removed 4 bases at V and 0 bases at J, with 16 bases between. CDR1 is SGHNT and CDR2 is YYREEE in the germline V gene (reference sequence). In DNA form, the CDR3 reads TGTGCCAGCAGCGGCTCACCCGGGACGGTGAACACTGAAGCTTTCTTT. It is translated as CASSGSPGTVNTEAFF. Looking up the rest from reference TRBV5-4 and TRBJ1-1 gives the full variable domain: ETGVTQSPTHLIKTRGQQVTLRCSSQSGHNTVSWYQQALGQGPQFIFQYYREEENGRGNFPPRFSGLQFPNYSSELNVNALELDDSALYLCASSGSPGTVNTEAFFGQGTRLTVV.

J is TRBJ1-1 and V is TRBV10-3; the D is unclear. The germline V gene encodes CDR1 ENHRY and CDR2 SYGVKD. This CDR3 is 20 amino acids long. Trimming took off 0 bases at V and 4 bases at J, with 27 bases between the two ends. Here the CDR3 DNA reads TGTGCCATCAGTGAGTCGATGGGTTGGGGATTAGCCGGTGAGGGCACTGAAGCTTTCTTT. Its protein is CAISESMGWGLAGEGTEAFF.

This chain uses TRBV11-2 with TRBJ1-2; 9 nucleotides match TRBD1. After removal of 8 bases from V and 4 bases from J, the junction contained 5 bases not matched to a gene. The length of the CDR3 is 13 residues. Germline V gives CDR1 SGHAT, CDR2 FQNNGV. The CDR3 sequence: CASGDRERYGYTF. The CDR3 nucleotides are TGTGCCAGCGGGGACAGGGAACGCTATGGCTACACCTTC.

For the CDR3, the DNA is TGTGCCAGCAGTTACCTTTCGGGCGGGAACACTGAAGCTTTCTTT. This gives the protein CASSYLSGGNTEAFF. The chain couples TRBV6-5 to TRBJ1-1; D gene unclear. Trimming cost V 2 bases and J 1 base, with 11 bases left between them. Per the germline V gene, CDR1 is MNHEY and CDR2 is SVGAGI. The CDR3 contains 15 residues.

The chain carries TRBV11-2 and TRBJ2-7; no reliable D call. The CDR3 consists of 14 residues. From germline, CDR1 is SGHAT and CDR2 FQNNGV. V gave up 4 bases and J gave up 2 bases, with 12 bases separating them. The CDR3: CASSSIRSTYEQYF. The CDR3 nucleotides read TGTGCCAGCAGCTCCATACGGTCCACCTACGAGCAGTACTTC.

The chain links TRBV13 to TRBJ2-1; tentative D call: TRBD2 (5 bases). The CDR3 is 17 residues long. CDR1 is PRHDT and CDR2 is FYEKMQ in the germline V gene (reference sequence). V was trimmed by 7 bases and J by 0 bases, leaving 19 bases between them. CDR3 protein: CASMPLKRPTSYNEQFF. The CDR3 nucleotides are TGTGCCAGCATGCCCTTGAAGCGGCCGACCTCCTACAATGAGCAGTTCTTC.

The chain couples TRBV4-2 to TRBJ2-1; the D gene could be TRBD1 or TRBD2 (5 bases each). With 1 base removed from V and 2 bases from J, the gap between germline ends came to 15 bases. CDR3 length equals 17 residues. Germline CDR1 LGHNA, CDR2 YNFKEQ. Written as DNA, the CDR3 is TGTGCCAGCAGCCAAGCATGGGACGGGCTAGCCTACAATGAGCAGTTCTTC. Protein product: CASSQAWDGLAYNEQFF.

Only one count was recorded for this clone. The chain has TRBV11-2 and TRBJ1-2; the D is unclear. Germline V gives CDR1 SGHAT, CDR2 FQNNGV. V shed 6 bases and J shed 5 bases, with 16 bases lying between them. This CDR3 spans 14 amino acids. CDR3 DNA: TGTGCCAGCAGTCTCTCGGGGAGAAATTATGGCTACACCTTC. As protein: CASSLSGRNYGYTF.

Comments on this clone: The identical CDR3 is also encoded by other nucleotide sequences in the sample. V usage is TRBV18 and J usage is TRBJ2-3, with unresolved D. Trimming pared 3 bases from V and 0 bases from J, leaving 4 bases between. There are 13 residues in the CDR3. Germline-derived CDR1 and CDR2 are KGHSH and LQKENI. The CDR3 loop is CASSPLSTDTQYF. CDR3 bases: TGTGCCAGCTCACCCCTTAGCACAGATACGCAGTATTTT.

This clone appeared a single time. The chain recombines TRBV20-1 with TRBJ2-5; a weak D match, TRBD2 (5 bases). The CDR3 contains 11 residues. Germline lookup yields CDR1 DFQATT and CDR2 SNEGSKA (reference sequence). The CDR3 DNA reads TGCACCGGGGTATCCAAAGAGACCCAGTACTTC. Translated, it gives CTGVSKETQYF.

The genes are TRBV2 and TRBJ1-5; D ambiguous. Germline loops: CDR1 SNHLY, CDR2 FYNNEI. The CDR3 consists of 15 residues. Trimming cost V 5 bases and J 0 bases, with 11 bases left between them. The DNA of the CDR3 is TGTGCCAGCAGTCAAACAGCGTATAGCAATCAGCCCCAGCATTTT. Translated: CASSQTAYSNQPQHF.

The chain employs TRBV30 and TRBJ1-1; D ambiguous. The germline gives CDR1 GTSNPN, CDR2 SVGIG (reference sequence). The length of the CDR3 is 16 residues. V lost 0 bases to trimming and J lost 0 bases, with 14 bases between them. CDR3 nucleotide sequence: TGTGCCTGGAGTGTACGGGTGATTTCCATGAACACTGAAGCTTTCTTT. Translation gives CAWSVRVISMNTEAFF.

The J gene is TRBJ1-1, the V gene TRBV6-6; D may be TRBD1 (6 bases). Trimming took 7 bases from V and 11 from J, leaving 14 bases between them. Looked up from germline, CDR1 is MNHNY and CDR2 is SVGAGI (reference sequence). This CDR3 region has 11 residues. CDR3 nucleotide sequence: TGTGCCAGCAACGCAGGGGTGACTGCTTTCTTT. Translating gives CASNAGVTAFF.

The chain links TRBV5-6 to TRBJ1-4; TRBD1 matches 7 bases. V dropped 4 bases and J dropped 4; count of bases not matched to a gene: 7. The CDR3 is 15 amino acids. CDR1 is SGHDT and CDR2 is YYEEEE in the germline V gene. CDR3 loop: CASSLGQVFNEKLFF. The CDR3 DNA follows: TGTGCCAGCAGCCTAGGACAGGTGTTTAATGAAAAACTGTTTTTT.